This T cell receptor beta chain was profiled in a study of PD-1 blockade in classical Hodgkin lymphoma. Study-wide findings and caveats: Whatever underlies the repertoire differences (possibly disease activity or prior therapy) remains undefined.

All the patients suffered relapse after autologous stem cell transplantation, and brentuximab vedotin exposure differed. Only a few counts were recorded for this clone. Its antigen is currently unknown. Other DNA sequences in this specimen translate into the identical CDR3. The trim removed 6 bases at V and 3 bases at J, leaving 2 bases unmatched. Germline values: CDR1 MNHEY, CDR2 SVGAGI. The CDR3 has 14 residues. Only in-frame clones appear in the TCRdb table, and some are missing; sequencing was by immunoSEQ multiplex PCR. The data show about 25,000 clones, over 60% seen once. The chain joins TRBV6-5 to TRBJ2-3; 11 bases fit TRBD1. Sequenced here: peripheral blood mononuclear cells (PBMCs), sampled before the second cycle of nivolumab. The TCR sequence derives from a human donor with classical Hodgkin lymphoma. The CDR3 spells CASRDRGRTDTQYF. The CDR3 DNA reads TGTGCCAGCAGGGACAGGGGGCGGACAGATACGCAGTATTTT.